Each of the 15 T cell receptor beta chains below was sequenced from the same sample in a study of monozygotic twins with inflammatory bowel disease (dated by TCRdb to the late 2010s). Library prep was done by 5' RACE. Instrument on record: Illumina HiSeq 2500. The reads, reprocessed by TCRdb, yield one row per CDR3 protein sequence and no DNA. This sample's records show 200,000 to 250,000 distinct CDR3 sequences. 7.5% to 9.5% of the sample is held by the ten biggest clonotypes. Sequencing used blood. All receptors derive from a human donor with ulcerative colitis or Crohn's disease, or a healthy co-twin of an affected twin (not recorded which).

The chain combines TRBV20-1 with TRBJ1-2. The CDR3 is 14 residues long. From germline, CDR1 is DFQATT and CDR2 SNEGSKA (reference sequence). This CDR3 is CSARDDTANYGYTF.

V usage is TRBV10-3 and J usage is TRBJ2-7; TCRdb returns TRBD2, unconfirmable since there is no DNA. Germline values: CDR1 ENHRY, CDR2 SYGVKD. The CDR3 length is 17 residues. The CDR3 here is CAISESTVLAGVYEQYF.

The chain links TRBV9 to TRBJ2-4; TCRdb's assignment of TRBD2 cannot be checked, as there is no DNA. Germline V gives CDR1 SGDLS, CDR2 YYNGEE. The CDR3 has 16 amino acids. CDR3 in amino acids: CASSVDPSGSKNIQYF.

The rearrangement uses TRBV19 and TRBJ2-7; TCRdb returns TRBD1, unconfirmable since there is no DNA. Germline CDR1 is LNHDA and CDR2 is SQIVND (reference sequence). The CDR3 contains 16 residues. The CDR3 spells CASSTWKTDFNYEQYF.

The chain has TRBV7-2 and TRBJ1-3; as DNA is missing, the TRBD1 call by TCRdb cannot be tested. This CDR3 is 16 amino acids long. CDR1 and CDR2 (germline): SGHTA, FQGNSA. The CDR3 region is CASSLSPGSVGGTIYF.

CDR3 protein: CASSQPGTVETQYF. The V gene is TRBV4-2, the J gene TRBJ2-5; checking the TCRdb D call of TRBD1 is not possible without DNA. The V gene's germline CDR1 is LGHNA and CDR2 YNFKEQ. The CDR3 is made up of 14 amino acids.

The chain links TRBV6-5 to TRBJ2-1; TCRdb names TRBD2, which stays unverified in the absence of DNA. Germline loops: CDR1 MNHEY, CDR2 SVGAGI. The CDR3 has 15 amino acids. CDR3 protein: CASSYERIGGNEQFF.

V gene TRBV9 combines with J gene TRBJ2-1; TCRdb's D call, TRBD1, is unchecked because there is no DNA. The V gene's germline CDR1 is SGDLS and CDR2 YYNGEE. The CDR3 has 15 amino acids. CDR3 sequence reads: CASSVGSGSPYEQIF. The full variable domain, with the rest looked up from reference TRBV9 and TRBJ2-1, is DSGVTQTPKHLITATGQRVTLRCSPRSGDLSVYWYQQSLDQGLQFLIQYYNGEERAKGNILERFSAQQFPDLHSELNLSSLELGDSALYFCASSVGSGSPYEQIFGPGTRLTVL.

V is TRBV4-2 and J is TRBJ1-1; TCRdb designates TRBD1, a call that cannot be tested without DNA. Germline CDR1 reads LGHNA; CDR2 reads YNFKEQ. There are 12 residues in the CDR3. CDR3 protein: CASSQDDRDAFF.

The CDR3 loop reads CASSLGTKAFF. The chain combines TRBV3-1 with TRBJ1-1. The CDR3 loop spans 11 amino acids. Germline V gives CDR1 LGHDT, CDR2 YNNKEL (reference sequence).

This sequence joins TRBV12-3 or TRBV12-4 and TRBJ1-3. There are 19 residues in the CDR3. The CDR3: CASSPKRLQQFLSGNTIYF.

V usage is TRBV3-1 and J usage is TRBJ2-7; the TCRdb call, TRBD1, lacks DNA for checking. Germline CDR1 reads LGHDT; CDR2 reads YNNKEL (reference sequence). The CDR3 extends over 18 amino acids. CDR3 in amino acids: CASSQGTGFFRRAYEQYF.

This chain's CDR3 is CANRGGDEQFF. The chain uses TRBV10-3 and TRBJ2-1; TCRdb's D call, TRBD1, is unchecked because there is no DNA. CDR1 and CDR2 (germline): ENHRY, SYGVKD. This CDR3 region has 11 residues.

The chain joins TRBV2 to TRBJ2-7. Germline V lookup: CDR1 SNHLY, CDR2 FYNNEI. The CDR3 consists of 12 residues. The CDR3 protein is CASKVGTYEQYF.

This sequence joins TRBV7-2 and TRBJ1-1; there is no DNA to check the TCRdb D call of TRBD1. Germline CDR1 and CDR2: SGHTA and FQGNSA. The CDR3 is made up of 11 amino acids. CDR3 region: CASSLGRVAFF.